The T cell receptor (beta chain) described here comes from a study of blood T cell repertoires in COVID-19. Participant ages covered 18 to 89 years across 24 US areas. Participant-given clinical history determined each cohort assignment. The ends were cut back, 0 bases at V and 2 bases at J, with 6 bases in the middle. The CDR3 is 13 residues long. Germline CDR1 SGHRS, CDR2 YFSETQ. Assay: immunoSEQ multiplex PCR; the TCRdb copy retains only in-frame clones and omits some. The sample lists 150,000 to 200,000 clones; more than 70% were seen once. The chain joins TRBV5-1 to TRBJ2-7; D unresolved. Sequencing was performed on PBMCs or T cells enriched from blood (not recorded which). The TCR was taken from a man in his sixties who had recovered from COVID-19. CDR3 region: CASSLGGTYEQYF. CDR3 DNA sequence: TGCGCCAGCAGCTTGGGCGGAACCTACGAGCAGTACTTC.